The clone carrying this T cell receptor beta chain was seen a handful of times. As yet, its antigen is unknown. V was cut by 2 bases and J by 3 bases, with 13 bases left in between. Germline lookup yields CDR1 SGHKS and CDR2 YYEKEE (reference sequence). The CDR3 covers 15 residues. The record originates from a study of regulatory T cells in long-lasting Graves disease. Study-wide findings and caveats: Compared with new cases, persistent Graves' patients showed reduced TCR diversity.

Time point noted: newly diagnosed GD, antithyroid drugs for less than 3 months. PBMC RNA was the source of the TCR library. The authors diagnosed Graves' disease using American Thyroid Association guidelines. The authors built TCR beta libraries using iRepertoire HTBI primers and Arm-PCR of CDR3 regions. One entry per CDR3 protein results from TCRdb running MiXCR on the multiplex PCR reads. The data show under 300,000 distinct CDR3 sequences, 18% seen once. The same data also went into a second study, on T cells in Graves' hyperthyroidism and ophthalmopathy. Per that study: Patients were excluded because of uncontrolled infection, other autoimmune disease, pregnancy or lactation.

The sequencing here drew on peripheral blood mononuclear cells (PBMCs), taken at new diagnosis, from a patient treated with antithyroid drugs. The chain is built from TRBV5-5 and TRBJ2-3; D ambiguous. The receptor comes from a woman between 25 and 40 years old with Graves disease. The CDR3 region has the DNA TGTGCCAGCAGCTTAAGCGCCAGATTAACAGATACGCAGTATTTT. Protein product: CASSLSARLTDTQYF.